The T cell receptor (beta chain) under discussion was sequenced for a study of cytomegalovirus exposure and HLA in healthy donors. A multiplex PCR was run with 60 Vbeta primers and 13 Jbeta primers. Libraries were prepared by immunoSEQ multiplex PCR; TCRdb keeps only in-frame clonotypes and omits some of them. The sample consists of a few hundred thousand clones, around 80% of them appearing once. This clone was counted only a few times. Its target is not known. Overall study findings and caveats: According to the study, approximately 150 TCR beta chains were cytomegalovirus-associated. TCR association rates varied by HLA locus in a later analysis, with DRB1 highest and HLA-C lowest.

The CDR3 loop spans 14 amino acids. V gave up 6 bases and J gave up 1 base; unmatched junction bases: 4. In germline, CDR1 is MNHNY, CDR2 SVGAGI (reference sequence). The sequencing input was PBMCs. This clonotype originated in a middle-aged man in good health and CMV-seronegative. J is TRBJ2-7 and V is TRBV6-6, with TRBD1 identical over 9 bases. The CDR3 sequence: CASRTGTGSYEQYF. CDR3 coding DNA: TGTGCCAGCAGGACGGGGACAGGGTCCTACGAGCAGTACTTC.